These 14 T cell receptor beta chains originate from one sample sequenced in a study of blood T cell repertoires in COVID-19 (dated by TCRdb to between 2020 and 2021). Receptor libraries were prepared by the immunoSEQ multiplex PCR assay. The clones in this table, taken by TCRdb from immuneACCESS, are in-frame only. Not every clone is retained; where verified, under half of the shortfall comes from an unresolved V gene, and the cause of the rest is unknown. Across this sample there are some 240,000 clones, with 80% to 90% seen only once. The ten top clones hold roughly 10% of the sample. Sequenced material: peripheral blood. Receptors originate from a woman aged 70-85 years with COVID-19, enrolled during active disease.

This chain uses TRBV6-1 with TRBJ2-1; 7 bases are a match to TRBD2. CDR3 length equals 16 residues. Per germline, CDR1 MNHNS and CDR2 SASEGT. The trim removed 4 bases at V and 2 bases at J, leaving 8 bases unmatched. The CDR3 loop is CASSVLANGPYNEQFF. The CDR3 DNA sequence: TGTGCCAGCAGTGTACTAGCGAACGGGCCCTACAATGAGCAGTTCTTC.

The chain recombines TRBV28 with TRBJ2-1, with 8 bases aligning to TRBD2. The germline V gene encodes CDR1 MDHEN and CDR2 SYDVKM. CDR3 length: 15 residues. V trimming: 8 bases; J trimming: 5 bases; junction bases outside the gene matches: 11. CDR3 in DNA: TGTGCCAGCGGGAACGGGGGCGGGAGGAACAATGAGCAGTTCTTC. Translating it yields CASGNGGGRNNEQFF.

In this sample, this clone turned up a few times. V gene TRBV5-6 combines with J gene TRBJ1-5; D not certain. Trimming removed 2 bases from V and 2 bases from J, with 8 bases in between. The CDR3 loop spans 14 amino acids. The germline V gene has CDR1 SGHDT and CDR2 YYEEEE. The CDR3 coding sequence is TGTGCCAGCAGCTTCAGGTTTCGCAATCAGCCCCAGCATTTT. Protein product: CASSFRFRNQPQHF.

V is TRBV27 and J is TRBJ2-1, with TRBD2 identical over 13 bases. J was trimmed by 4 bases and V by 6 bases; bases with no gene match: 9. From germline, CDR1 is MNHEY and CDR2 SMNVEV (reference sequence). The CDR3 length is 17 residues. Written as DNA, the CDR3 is TGTGCCAGCAGGCGACTAGCGGGAGGATCCCTTTACAATGAGCAGTTCTTC. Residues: CASRRLAGGSLYNEQFF.

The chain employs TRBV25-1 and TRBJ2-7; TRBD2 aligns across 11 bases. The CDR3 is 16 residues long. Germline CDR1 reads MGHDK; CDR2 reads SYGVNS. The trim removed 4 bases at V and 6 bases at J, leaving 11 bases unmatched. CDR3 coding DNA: TGTGCCAGCAGTGCTACTAGCGGGAGTCGAGTCAGCGAGCAGTACTTC. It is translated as CASSATSGSRVSEQYF.

CDR3 sequence reads: CASIRLAGLPCTDTQYF. The CDR3 DNA follows: TGTGCCAGCATCCGACTAGCGGGGCTCCCCTGCACAGATACGCAGTATTTT. The rearrangement uses TRBV6-4 and TRBJ2-3, with 11 nucleotides matching TRBD2. Germline trimming cut 7 bases from V and 1 base from J; bases unmatched to any gene: 10. The CDR3 has 17 amino acids. Per germline, CDR1 MRHNA and CDR2 SNTAGT.

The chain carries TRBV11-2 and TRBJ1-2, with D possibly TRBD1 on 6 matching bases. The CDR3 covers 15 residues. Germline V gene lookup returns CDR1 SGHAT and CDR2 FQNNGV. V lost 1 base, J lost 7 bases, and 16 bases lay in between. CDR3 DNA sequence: TGTGCCAGCAGCTTAGGTGGGGACACCGTAAGTGGCTACACCTTC. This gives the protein CASSLGGDTVSGYTF.

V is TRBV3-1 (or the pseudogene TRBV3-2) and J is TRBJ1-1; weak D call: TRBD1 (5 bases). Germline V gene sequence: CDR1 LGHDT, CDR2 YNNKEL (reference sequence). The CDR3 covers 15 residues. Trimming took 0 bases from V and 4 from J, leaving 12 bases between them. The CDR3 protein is CASSQDPIGVTEAFF. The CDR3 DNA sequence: TGTGCCAGCAGCCAAGACCCGATAGGGGTCACTGAAGCTTTCTTT.

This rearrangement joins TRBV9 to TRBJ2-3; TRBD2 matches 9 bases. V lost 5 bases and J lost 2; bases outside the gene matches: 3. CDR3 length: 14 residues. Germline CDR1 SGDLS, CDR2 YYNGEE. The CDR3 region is CASSRTSATDTQYF. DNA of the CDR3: TGTGCCAGCAGTAGGACTAGCGCCACAGATACGCAGTATTTT.

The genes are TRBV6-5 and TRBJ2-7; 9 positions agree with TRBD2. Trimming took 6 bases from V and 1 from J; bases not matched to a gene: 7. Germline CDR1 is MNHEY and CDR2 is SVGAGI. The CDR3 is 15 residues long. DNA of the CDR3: TGTGCCAGCAGGCTAGCGGGATCAGAATCCTACGAGCAGTACTTC. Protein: CASRLAGSESYEQYF.

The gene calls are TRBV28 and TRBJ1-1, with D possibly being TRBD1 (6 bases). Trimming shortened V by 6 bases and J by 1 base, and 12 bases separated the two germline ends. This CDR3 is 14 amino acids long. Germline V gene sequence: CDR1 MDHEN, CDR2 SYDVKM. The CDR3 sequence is CASRTGGGNTEAFF. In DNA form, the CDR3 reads TGTGCCAGCAGGACAGGTGGGGGGAACACTGAAGCTTTCTTT.

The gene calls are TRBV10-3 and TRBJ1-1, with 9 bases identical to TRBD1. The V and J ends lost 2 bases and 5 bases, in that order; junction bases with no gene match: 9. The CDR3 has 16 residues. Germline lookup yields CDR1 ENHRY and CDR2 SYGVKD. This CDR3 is CAISEKTGGRWTEAFF. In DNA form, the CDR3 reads TGTGCCATCAGTGAGAAGACAGGGGGAAGGTGGACTGAAGCTTTCTTT.

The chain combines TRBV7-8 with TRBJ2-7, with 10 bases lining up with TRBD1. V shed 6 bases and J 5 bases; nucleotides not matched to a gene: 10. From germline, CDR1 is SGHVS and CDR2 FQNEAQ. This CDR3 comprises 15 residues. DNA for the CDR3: TGTGCCAGCAGAGGAACCGGGACAGGGGCCCACGAGCAGTACTTC. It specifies CASRGTGTGAHEQYF.

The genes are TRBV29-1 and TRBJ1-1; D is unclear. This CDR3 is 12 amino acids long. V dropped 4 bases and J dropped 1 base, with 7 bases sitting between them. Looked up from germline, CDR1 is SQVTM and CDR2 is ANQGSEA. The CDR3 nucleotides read TGCAGCGTTGTTCGGGGGAACACTGAAGCTTTCTTT. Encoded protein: CSVVRGNTEAFF.